This T cell receptor (beta chain) was found in a study of CD8 T cells in Susac syndrome. Regarding the study as a whole: The number of individuals included in the study's TCR sequencing and HLA analysis was acknowledged as relatively small.

It was with random hexamers that roughly 0.5 to 1 ug RNA was reverse transcribed. It was immunoSEQ multiplex PCR that amplified TCR beta CDR3 across 54 Vbeta and 13 Jbeta. TCRdb recomputed calls from the immunoSEQ multiplex PCR reads with MiXCR, one row per CDR3 protein. The sample consists of about 80,000 distinct CDR3 sequences, 75% to 95% of them appearing once. Trimming took 0 bases from V and 5 from J, leaving 8 bases between them. The CDR3 sequence is 14 residues long. CDR1 and CDR2 (germline): ENHRY, SYGVKD. In regard to this clonotype: The antigen is unknown.

The study sequenced TCR beta in blood CD8+ and CD4+ T cells. Each multiple sclerosis control was a treatment-naive patient with relapsing-remitting disease that was either stable or active. This sequence originates from a human donor with multiple sclerosis. This rearrangement joins TRBV10-3 to TRBJ2-1; either TRBD1 or TRBD2 may supply D (5 bases each). The sample consisted of CD8+ T cells from PBMCs. As DNA, the CDR3 is TGTGCCATCAGTGAGTCGGGGGATAACAATGAGCAGTTCTTC. Translation: CAISESGDNNEQFF.